This record covers a single T cell receptor beta chain. TCRdb re-called the RT-PCR reads with MiXCR, one entry per CDR3 protein. This table holds more than 500,000 distinct CDR3 sequences, 11% found once. This sample is drawn from a study of response to subunit inactivated influenza vaccine. These data were also reused for a study on T cells expressing NK-cell markers. That paper adds: The TCR beta cDNA came from 5'RACE template switching with UMIs. A range of about 1.0-7.0% of CD8+ T cells consisted of dominant NKG2C+ clonotypes in roughly 6 donors. Whether expanded NKG2C-expressing T cell clones recognize HCMV is unknown.

The clonotype was recovered from a man aged 45-65 years who received an inactivated influenza vaccine. This specimen was PBMCs from blood, taken on the day of vaccination.

The CDR3 bases are TGTGCCAGCAGTTACAGGGTATCTGGGGCCAACGTCCTGACTTTC. It translates to CASSYRVSGANVLTF. V usage is TRBV5-5 and J usage is TRBJ2-6; tentative D call: TRBD1 (6 bases). The V gene lost 5 bases and the J gene lost 1 base, with 10 bases spanning the gap. Germline CDR1 and CDR2: SGHKS and YYEKEE (reference sequence). The CDR3 sequence is 15 residues long. Full variable domain (outside the CDR3, taken from reference TRBV5-5 and TRBJ2-6): DAGVTQSPTHLIKTRGQQVTLRCSPISGHKSVSWYQQVLGQGPQFIFQYYEKEERGRGNFPDRFSARQFPNYSSELNVNALLLGDSALYLCASSYRVSGANVLTFGAGSRLTVL.